A single sample is the source of the 18 T cell receptor beta chains below, sequenced in a study of T cells in Graves' hyperthyroidism and ophthalmopathy. RNA transcripts were the template for amplifying TCR beta CDR3 regions. HTBI primers were the set used in a first-round RT-PCR of the TCR CDR3. A single record per CDR3 protein comes from TCRdb applying MiXCR to the multiplex PCR reads. This sample has around 300,000 distinct CDR3 sequences, with roughly 13% found just once. Sequences were obtained from blood. The receptors were sampled from a woman aged 40-49 years with Graves' hyperthyroidism.

This clonotype was counted many times. The genes are TRBV6-1 and TRBJ1-2; 7 nucleotides align to TRBD1. V trimming: 7 bases; J trimming: 2 bases; junction bases outside the gene matches: 7. This CDR3 spans 14 amino acids. The germline CDR1 and CDR2 sequences are MNHNS and SASEGT. The CDR3 reads CASTSTGSNYGYTF. The CDR3 nucleotides read TGTGCCAGCACCTCGACAGGGTCGAACTATGGCTACACCTTC.

This clonotype was observed at least ten times. The chain joins TRBV2 to TRBJ1-4; weak D call: TRBD1 (5 bases). The CDR3 loop spans 15 amino acids. Germline V gene lookup returns CDR1 SNHLY and CDR2 FYNNEI. V was shortened by 6 bases and J by 3 bases, with 14 bases between the two germline ends. CDR3 DNA sequence: TGTGCCAGCAGGGACCGACAGACCGCTAATGAAAAACTGTTTTTT. Amino acids: CASRDRQTANEKLFF.

V and J are TRBV29-1 and TRBJ2-2; D unclear. V gave up 4 bases and J gave up 6 bases, with 6 bases separating them. CDR1 and CDR2 (germline): SQVTM, ANQGSEA. This CDR3 region has 11 residues. Here the CDR3 DNA reads TGCAGCGTTGTTCGGTCCGGGGAGCTGTTTTTT. This gives the protein CSVVRSGELFF.

This clonotype was seen ten or more times. V gene TRBV24-1 combines with J gene TRBJ1-2; possibly TRBD1 for D (6 bases). V lost 5 bases and J 7 bases, leaving 16 bases between the germline ends. CDR1 and CDR2 from the germline V gene are KGHDR and SFDVKD. There are 14 residues in the CDR3. CDR3 DNA: TGTGCCACCAGTGGTCAGCTGGTACAGGGTGGCTACACCTTC. Translated, it gives CATSGQLVQGGYTF.

This clonotype was found many times. The J gene is TRBJ2-4, the V gene TRBV11-3, with TRBD2 matching 8 bases. Trimming at V came to 5 bases and at J to 3 bases, leaving 9 bases not matched to a gene. The CDR3 runs to 16 residues. Per the germline V gene, CDR1 is SGHNT and CDR2 is YENEEA. This CDR3 reads CASSDLSGTLKNIQYF. DNA for the CDR3: TGTGCCAGCAGCGACCTTAGCGGGACCCTCAAAAACATTCAGTACTTC.

This chain joins TRBV28 and TRBJ1-2; D is possibly TRBD1 (5 bases). Germline assignment: CDR1 MDHEN and CDR2 SYDVKM. V lost 4 bases and J lost 8, with 11 bases in between. The CDR3 has 12 amino acids. In DNA form, the CDR3 reads TGTGCCAGCAGTTCCCAGGGCATCGGCTACACCTTC. Translation: CASSSQGIGYTF.

There are many counts of this clonotype. The chain has TRBV2 and TRBJ2-2; TRBD1 matches 8 bases. Losses at the gene ends were 2 bases for V and 7 bases for J; bases not matched to a gene: 6. Per the germline V gene, CDR1 is SNHLY and CDR2 is FYNNEI. The CDR3 runs 15 residues. The CDR3 nucleotides read TGTGCCAGCAGTGAACTGGGACAGGCCAACGGGGAGCTGTTTTTT. It codes for CASSELGQANGELFF.

The chain is built from TRBV28 and TRBJ1-1; D gene ambiguous. Trimming removed 3 bases from V and 6 bases from J, with 11 bases in between. The CDR3 has 13 residues. CDR1 and CDR2 from the germline V gene are MDHEN and SYDVKM. The CDR3: CASSFQRLPEAFF. DNA of the CDR3: TGTGCCAGCAGTTTTCAGCGACTCCCTGAAGCTTTCTTT. The entire variable domain, with the rest obtained from reference TRBV28 and TRBJ1-1, is as follows: DVKVTQSSRYLVKRTGEKVFLECVQDMDHENMFWYRQDPGLGLRLIYFSYDVKMKEKGDIPEGYSVSREKKERFSLILESASTNQTSMYLCASSFQRLPEAFFGQGTRLTVV.

This clonotype appeared a few times. J is TRBJ2-7 and V is TRBV15, with 7 bases matching TRBD2. The junction had 4 bases not matched to a gene; V was cut back by 0 bases and J by 2 bases. In germline, CDR1 is LNHNV, CDR2 YYDKDF (reference sequence). The CDR3 sequence is 15 residues long. The CDR3 is CATSRDQGRAYEQYF. In nucleotides, the CDR3 is TGTGCCACCAGCAGAGACCAAGGGAGGGCCTACGAGCAGTACTTC.

This clonotype was counted at least ten times. The V gene is TRBV10-3, the J gene TRBJ2-1, with 12 bases lining up with TRBD2. Germline CDR1 ENHRY, CDR2 SYGVKD. V was clipped by 0 bases and J by 4 bases; unmatched bases: 1. CDR3 length: 16 amino acids. DNA for the CDR3: TGTGCCATCAGTGAGTCGACTAGCGGGAGTTACAATGAGCAGTTCTTC. Translating gives CAISESTSGSYNEQFF.

This clonotype was observed many times. V is TRBV29-1 and J is TRBJ2-1, with 9 bases matching TRBD2. Germline values: CDR1 SQVTM, CDR2 ANQGSEA. CDR3 length: 15 residues. The V segment lost 4 bases and the J segment 7 bases; nucleotides outside the gene matches: 11. CDR3 DNA: TGCAGCGTTGCCTTATTGGCGGGAGGGTCGAATGAGCAGTTCTTC. Amino acid sequence: CSVALLAGGSNEQFF.

This clonotype was seen more than once but under ten times. This chain's CDR3 is CASSVDRTNYGYTF. DNA of the CDR3: TGTGCCAGCAGCGTCGACAGAACTAACTATGGCTACACCTTC. The J gene is TRBJ1-2, the V gene TRBV5-4, with D maybe TRBD1 (5 bases). Trimming cost V 4 bases and J 0 bases, with 10 bases left between them. The CDR3 has 14 residues. Germline V gives CDR1 SGHNT, CDR2 YYREEE (reference sequence).

The V call is TRBV6-1, the J call TRBJ1-4; 9 bases agree with TRBD1. V lost 7 bases and J lost 5; bases outside the gene matches: 14. The CDR3 is 17 residues long. The germline V gene encodes CDR1 MNHNS and CDR2 SASEGT. CDR3 protein: CASILTGTGLTNEKLFF. For the CDR3, the DNA is TGTGCCAGCATTCTTACCGGGACAGGGTTAACAAATGAAAAACTGTTTTTT.

This clonotype came up many times. J is TRBJ1-6 and V is TRBV10-3; 8 bases fit TRBD1. J lost 8 bases, V lost 6 bases, and 6 bases had no gene match. CDR3 length equals 14 residues. CDR1 and CDR2 (germline): ENHRY, SYGVKD. This chain's CDR3 is CAIRGQGGDSPLHF. DNA for the CDR3: TGTGCCATCAGAGGACAGGGTGGGGATTCACCCCTCCACTTT.

This clonotype has a handful of counts. The chain uses TRBV28 and TRBJ2-1; D gene uncertain. Looked up from germline, CDR1 is MDHEN and CDR2 is SYDVKM. The CDR3 length is 21 residues. V was pared by 1 base and J by 0 bases, with 25 bases between. The DNA of the CDR3 is TGTGCCAGCAGTTTATCCCCCCCCAGGTCCCTTCCTTATACCTCCTACAATGAGCAGTTCTTC. The encoded protein is CASSLSPPRSLPYTSYNEQFF.

This clonotype was found many times. The V gene is TRBV28, the J gene TRBJ2-1; 8 bases fit TRBD2. CDR3 length: 16 residues. Germline CDR1 MDHEN, CDR2 SYDVKM. V trimming: 3 bases; J trimming: 5 bases; junction bases outside the gene matches: 9. The DNA for the CDR3 is TGTGCCAGCAGTTTCGGGGGGGCTCGATTGGACAATGAGCAGTTCTTC. Protein product: CASSFGGARLDNEQFF. The full variable domain, in which reference TRBV28 and TRBJ2-1 provide the parts outside the CDR3, is DVKVTQSSRYLVKRTGEKVFLECVQDMDHENMFWYRQDPGLGLRLIYFSYDVKMKEKGDIPEGYSVSREKKERFSLILESASTNQTSMYLCASSFGGARLDNEQFFGPGTRLTVL.

In this sample, this clonotype turned up a few times. With a much larger clone just one base away, this may be a read error. CDR3 bases: TGCAGCATTGAAGACAGAATCTATGGCTACACCTTC. Translation: CSIEDRIYGYTF. The gene calls are TRBV29-1 and TRBJ1-2; tentative D call: TRBD1 (5 bases). This CDR3 has 12 amino acids. CDR1 SQVTM and CDR2 ANQGSEA come from the germline V gene. Full variable domain (remainder filled in from reference TRBV29-1 and TRBJ1-2): SAVISQKPSRDICQRGTSLTIQCQVDSQVTMMFWYRQQPGQSLTLIATANQGSEATYESGFVIDKFPISRPNLTFSTLTVSNMSPEDSSIYLCSIEDRIYGYTFGSGTRLTVV.

This clonotype was counted many times. This chain uses TRBV3-1 with TRBJ1-1; 9 nucleotides match TRBD1. V gave up 4 bases and J gave up 6 bases; unmatched junction bases: 9. From germline, CDR1 is LGHDT and CDR2 YNNKEL (reference sequence). This CDR3 is built from 15 residues. CDR3 in amino acids: CASSPYDRGVAEAFF. As DNA, the CDR3 is TGTGCCAGCAGCCCTTATGACAGGGGGGTGGCTGAAGCTTTCTTT.